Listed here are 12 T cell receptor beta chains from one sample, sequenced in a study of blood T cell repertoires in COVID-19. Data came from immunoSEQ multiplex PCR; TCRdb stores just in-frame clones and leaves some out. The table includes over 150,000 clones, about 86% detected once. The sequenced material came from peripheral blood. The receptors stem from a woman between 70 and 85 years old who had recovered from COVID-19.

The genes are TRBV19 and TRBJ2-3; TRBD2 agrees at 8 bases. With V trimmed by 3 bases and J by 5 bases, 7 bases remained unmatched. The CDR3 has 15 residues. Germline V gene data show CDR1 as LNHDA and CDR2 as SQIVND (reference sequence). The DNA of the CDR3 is TGTGCCAGTAGTATCCCCGGGAGGGCCAGAGATACGCAGTATTTT. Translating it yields CASSIPGRARDTQYF.

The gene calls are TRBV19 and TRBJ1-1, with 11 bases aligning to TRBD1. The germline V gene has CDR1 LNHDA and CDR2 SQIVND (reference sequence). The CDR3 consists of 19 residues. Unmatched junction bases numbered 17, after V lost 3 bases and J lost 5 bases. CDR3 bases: TGTGCCAGTAGTATGCGGCGTTTGGACAGGGGGCAGGGGTGGACTGAAGCTTTCTTT. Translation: CASSMRRLDRGQGWTEAFF.

The CDR3 DNA reads as TGTGCCAGCTCACCCCCGGACAGGGCCGGGGGTGATACGCAGTATTTT. Amino acids: CASSPPDRAGGDTQYF. This chain connects TRBV18 to TRBJ2-3; 8 bases agree with TRBD1. Trimming at V came to 3 bases and at J to 6 bases, leaving 11 bases not matched to a gene. CDR1 and CDR2 from the germline V gene are KGHSH and LQKENI. The CDR3 is 16 amino acids.

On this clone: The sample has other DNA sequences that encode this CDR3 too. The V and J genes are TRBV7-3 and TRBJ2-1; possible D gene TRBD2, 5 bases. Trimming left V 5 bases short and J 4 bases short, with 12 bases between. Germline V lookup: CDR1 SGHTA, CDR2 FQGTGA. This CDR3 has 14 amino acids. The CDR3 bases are TGTGCCAGCAGCCCTCGGACTGGGTACAATGAGCAGTTCTTC. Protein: CASSPRTGYNEQFF.

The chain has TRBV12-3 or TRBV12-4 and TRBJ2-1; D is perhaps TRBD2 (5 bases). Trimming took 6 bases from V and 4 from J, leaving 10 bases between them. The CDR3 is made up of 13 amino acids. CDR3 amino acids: CASSPGNYNEQFF. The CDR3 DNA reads TGTGCCAGCAGCCCCGGGAATTACAATGAGCAGTTCTTC.

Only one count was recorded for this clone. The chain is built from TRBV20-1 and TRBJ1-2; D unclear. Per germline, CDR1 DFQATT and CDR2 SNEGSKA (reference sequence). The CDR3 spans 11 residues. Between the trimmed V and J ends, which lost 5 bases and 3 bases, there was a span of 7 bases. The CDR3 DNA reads TGCAGTGCTCCCCGTTACTATGGCTACACCTTC. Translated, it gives CSAPRYYGYTF.

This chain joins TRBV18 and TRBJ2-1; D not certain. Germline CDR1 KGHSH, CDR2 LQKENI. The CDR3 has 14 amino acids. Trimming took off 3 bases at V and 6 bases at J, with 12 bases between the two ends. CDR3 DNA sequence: TGTGCCAGCTCACCCGTGTTGGGCCCCAATGAGCAGTTCTTC. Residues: CASSPVLGPNEQFF.

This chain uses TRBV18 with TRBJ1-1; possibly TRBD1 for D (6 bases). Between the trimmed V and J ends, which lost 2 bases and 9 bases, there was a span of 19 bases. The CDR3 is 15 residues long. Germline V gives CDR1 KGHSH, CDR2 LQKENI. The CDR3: CASSPEGNRDTKAFF. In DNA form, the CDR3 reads TGTGCCAGCTCACCAGAGGGCAACCGGGACACCAAAGCTTTCTTT.

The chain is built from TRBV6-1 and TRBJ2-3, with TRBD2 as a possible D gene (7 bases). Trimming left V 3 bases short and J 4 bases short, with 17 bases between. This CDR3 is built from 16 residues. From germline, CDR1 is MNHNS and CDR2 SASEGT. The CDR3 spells CASSEWAGEGADTQYF. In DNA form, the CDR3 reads TGTGCCAGCAGTGAGTGGGCAGGGGAGGGTGCAGATACGCAGTATTTT.

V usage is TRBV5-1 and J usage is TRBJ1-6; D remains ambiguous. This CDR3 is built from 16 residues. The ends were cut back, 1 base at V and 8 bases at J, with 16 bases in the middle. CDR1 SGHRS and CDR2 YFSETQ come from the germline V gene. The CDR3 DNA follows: TGCGCCAGCAGCTTGCGGGAAGGCAGTTCGGATTCACCCCTCCACTTT. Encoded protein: CASSLREGSSDSPLHF.

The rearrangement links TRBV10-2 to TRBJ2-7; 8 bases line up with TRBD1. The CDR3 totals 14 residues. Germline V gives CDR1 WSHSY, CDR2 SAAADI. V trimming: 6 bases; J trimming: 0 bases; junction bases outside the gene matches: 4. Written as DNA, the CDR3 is TGCGCCAGCAGGACAGGGGCGAGCTCCTACGAGCAGTACTTC. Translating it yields CASRTGASSYEQYF.

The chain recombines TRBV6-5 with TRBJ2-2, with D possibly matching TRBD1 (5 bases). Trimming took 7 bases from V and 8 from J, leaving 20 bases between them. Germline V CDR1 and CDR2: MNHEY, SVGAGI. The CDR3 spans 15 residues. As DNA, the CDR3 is TGTGCCAGCACCCCTTCGCAGGGCTGGAGTGGGGAGCTGTTTTTT. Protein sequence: CASTPSQGWSGELFF.